The source of this T cell receptor beta chain is a study of T cell responses to AZD1222 COVID-19 vaccine. Findings and limits, study-wide: Clonal diversity was possibly underestimated, and white British individuals and females predominated among donors. Across spike, vaccine-associated CD4 TCRs were found, dominant at 160-218 and 743-854.

Trimming removed 0 bases at V and 5 bases at J, with 19 bases between. Looked up from germline, CDR1 is LGHNA and CDR2 is YNFKEQ. The CDR3 loop spans 17 amino acids. Concerning this clone: What it binds is unknown.

Some clones are missing from TCRdb's copy, which holds only in-frame ones; the method was immunoSEQ multiplex PCR. This table has fewer than 110,000 clones, about 86% appearing once. The receptor was isolated from an adult in good health. The material sequenced was peripheral blood, taken on day 0 of AZD1222 vaccination. The chain uses TRBV4-2 and TRBJ2-5; D may match TRBD1 or TRBD2 (7 bases each). CDR3 region: CASSQDPGRGRGETQYF. Here the CDR3 DNA reads TGTGCCAGCAGCCAAGATCCGGGGAGGGGGCGCGGGGAGACCCAGTACTTC.